This T cell receptor beta chain was documented in a study of T-cell reconstitution after alpha-beta-depleted transplantation in children. From germline, CDR1 is DFQATT and CDR2 SNEGSKA (reference sequence). V lost 0 bases, J lost 4 bases, and 5 bases stayed unmatched. There are 14 residues in the CDR3. This clonotype showed up many times. Unique molecular identifiers featured in how the TCRbeta library was prepared. TCRdb passed the PCR reads through MiXCR, listing each CDR3 protein once. The sample lists 150,000 to 200,000 distinct CDR3 sequences; about 14% were seen once. The chain couples TRBV20-1 to TRBJ2-7; TRBD1 matches at 8 bases. This TCR was recovered from a human donor who donated a stem cell graft to a child with acute lymphoblastic leukemia. Sequences were derived from PBMCs from the stem cell graft donor, sampled from the stem cell graft. The CDR3 DNA reads as TGCAGTGCTAGAGATGCGGACAGGGTTTACGAGCAGTACTTC. Amino acid sequence: CSARDADRVYEQYF.